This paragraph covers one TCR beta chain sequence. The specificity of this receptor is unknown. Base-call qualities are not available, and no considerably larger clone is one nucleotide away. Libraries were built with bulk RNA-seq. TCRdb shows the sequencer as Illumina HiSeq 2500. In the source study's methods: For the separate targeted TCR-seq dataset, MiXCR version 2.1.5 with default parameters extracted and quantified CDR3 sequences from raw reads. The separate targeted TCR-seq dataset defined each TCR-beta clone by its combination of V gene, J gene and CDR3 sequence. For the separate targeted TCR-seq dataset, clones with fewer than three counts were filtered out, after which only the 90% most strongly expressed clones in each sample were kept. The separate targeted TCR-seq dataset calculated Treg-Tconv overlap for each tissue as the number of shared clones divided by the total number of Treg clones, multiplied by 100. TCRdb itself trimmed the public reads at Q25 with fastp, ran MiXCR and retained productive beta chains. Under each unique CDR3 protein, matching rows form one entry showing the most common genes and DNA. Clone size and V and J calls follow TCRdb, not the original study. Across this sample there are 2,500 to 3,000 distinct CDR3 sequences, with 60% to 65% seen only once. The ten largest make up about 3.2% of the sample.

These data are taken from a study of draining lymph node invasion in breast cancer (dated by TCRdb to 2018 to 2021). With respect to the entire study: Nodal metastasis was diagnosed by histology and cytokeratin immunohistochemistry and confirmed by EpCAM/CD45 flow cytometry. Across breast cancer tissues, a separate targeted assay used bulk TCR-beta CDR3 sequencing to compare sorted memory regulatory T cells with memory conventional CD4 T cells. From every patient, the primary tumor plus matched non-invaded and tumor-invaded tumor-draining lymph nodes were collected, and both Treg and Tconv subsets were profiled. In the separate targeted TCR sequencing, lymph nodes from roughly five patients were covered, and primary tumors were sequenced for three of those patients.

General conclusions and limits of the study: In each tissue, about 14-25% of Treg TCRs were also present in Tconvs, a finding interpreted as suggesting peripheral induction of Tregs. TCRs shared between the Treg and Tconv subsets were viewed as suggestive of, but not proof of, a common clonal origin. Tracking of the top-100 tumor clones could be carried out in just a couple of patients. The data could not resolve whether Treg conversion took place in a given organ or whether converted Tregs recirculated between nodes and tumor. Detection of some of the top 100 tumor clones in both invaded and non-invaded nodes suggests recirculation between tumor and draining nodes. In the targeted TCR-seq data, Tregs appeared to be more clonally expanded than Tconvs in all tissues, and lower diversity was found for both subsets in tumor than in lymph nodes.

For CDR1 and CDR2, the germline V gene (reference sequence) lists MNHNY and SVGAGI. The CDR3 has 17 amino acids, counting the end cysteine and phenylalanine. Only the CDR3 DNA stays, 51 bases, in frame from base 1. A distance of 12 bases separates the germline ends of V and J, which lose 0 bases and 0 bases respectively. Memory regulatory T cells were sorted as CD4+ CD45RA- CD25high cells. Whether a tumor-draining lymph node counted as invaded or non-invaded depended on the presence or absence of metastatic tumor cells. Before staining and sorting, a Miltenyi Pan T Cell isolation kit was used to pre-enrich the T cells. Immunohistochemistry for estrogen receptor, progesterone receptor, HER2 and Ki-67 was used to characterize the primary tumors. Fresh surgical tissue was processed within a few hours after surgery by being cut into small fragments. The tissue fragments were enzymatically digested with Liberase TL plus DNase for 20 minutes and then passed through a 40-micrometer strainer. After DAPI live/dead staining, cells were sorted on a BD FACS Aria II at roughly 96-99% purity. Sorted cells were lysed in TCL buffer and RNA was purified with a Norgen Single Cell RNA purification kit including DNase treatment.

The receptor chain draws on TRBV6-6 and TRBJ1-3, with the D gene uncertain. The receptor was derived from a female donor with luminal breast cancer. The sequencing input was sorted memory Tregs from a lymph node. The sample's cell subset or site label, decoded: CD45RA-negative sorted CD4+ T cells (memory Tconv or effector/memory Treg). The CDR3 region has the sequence CASSYSKTTLSGNTIYF. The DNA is TGTGCCAGCAGTTACTCGAAAACCACACTCTCTGGAAACACCATATATTTT.